This TCR beta chain was obtained from a study of T cells in Graves' hyperthyroidism and ophthalmopathy (dated by TCRdb to between 2019 and 2020). Study-wide context: A discovery cohort of about a hundred patients, about 44 with Graves' ophthalmopathy and 55 to 65 with stable Graves' hyperthyroidism, was used to find distinguishing TCR V-J signatures. Once sampling was done, hyperthyroidism patients were given methimazole at a starting dose of 30 mg daily, whereas ophthalmopathy patients were given high-dose intravenous methylprednisolone. TCR Vbeta CDR3 sequencing of approximately 140 peripheral blood samples (fewer than 45 ophthalmopathy, 75 to 85 hyperthyroidism and roughly 17 progressor patients) is reported in the paper. The 90 or so discovery patients were randomly split 7:3 into training and test sets. Prospective prediction of ophthalmopathy was tested in an independent validation cohort consisting of 18 hyperthyroidism patients and around 16 patients who later progressed to ophthalmopathy. The study also compared thyroid tissue and blood T-cell repertoires from 6 or 7 Graves' hyperthyroidism patients.

Inclusive of the bounding cysteine and phenylalanine, the CDR3 is 14 residues long. The entry retains the CDR3 DNA only, 42 bases that are in frame from base 1. Sequences SGHTA (CDR1) and FQGNSA (CDR2) are obtained from the germline V gene. A distance of 15 bases separates the germline ends of V and J, which lose 5 bases and 4 bases respectively. General conclusions and limits of the study: In validation, the model predicted progression to ophthalmopathy a median of about 6.8 months before onset, with approximately 70% sensitivity and 72.22% specificity. Most expanded thyroid clonotypes (frequency above 0.001) were also detected in blood, a finding suggesting that blood repertoires may reflect thyroid immune responses. In cross-validation, a model built on a 13 V-J signature told ophthalmopathy apart from stable hyperthyroidism with just under 90% sensitivity and about 81% specificity, and in testing the same model reached 80%/75%. No statistical method was used to set the sample size in advance, and investigators knew the group allocation.

Patients with uncontrolled infections, other autoimmune diseases, pregnancy or lactation were excluded. Clinical symptoms, serum thyroxine and TRAb, thyroid ultrasound, and orbital computed tomography formed the basis for the diagnoses. Total RNA was extracted with Trizol reagent, and quality was checked on an Agilent 2100 Bioanalyzer. The sample holds many counts of this clonotype. Its cognate antigen has yet to be identified. No qualities accompany the bases; no much larger clone lies one base away. TCR beta CDR3 regions were amplified from RNA transcripts. For the first round of RT-PCR on the TCR CDR3, the HTBI primer set was used together with the Qiagen OneStep RT-PCR kit. Libraries were constructed in a second round of multiplex PCR, after which size selection and purification were performed. Sequencing of the libraries was done on an Illumina HiSeq2000 using paired-end 100 bp reads. The source study handled its data this way. SOAPnuke was used to process the raw data, removing reads that contained adapters or uncalled bases, had a mean Phred below 15, or lacked an exact match to the constant primer or identifier. High-quality paired reads were merged using COPE v1.2.5, and each unique nucleotide sequence was defined as a clonotype. MiTCR v1.1 was used to align the clonotypes against IMGT TRBV, TRBD and TRBJ reference segments. Analysis was restricted to V-J combinations with a frequency above 0.0001, which covered about 99% of repertoires. A TCS score was defined as the ratio between F50 (clonal expansion) and ExV (chaos), using BLOSUM62-based TCRdist between CDR3 peptides within each V-J. Welch's t-statistics and random forest reduced 500 to 550 V-J features to 13, which were used in a naive Bayes classifier (R e1071). The Morisita-Horn index was used to measure how similar the thyroid and blood repertoires were. Through fastp at Q25 and MiXCR, TCRdb rebuilt clones from the public reads, retaining in-frame beta chains. Each CDR3 protein gets just one entry, which takes the most common genes and DNA from the rows behind it. The V and J calls reflect TCRdb's pipeline rather than the authors' work. The sample data list about 660,000 distinct CDR3 sequences, and roughly 46% of these were observed just once. About 7.2% of the sample lies in the top ten.

This clonotype originated in an adult man with Graves' disease, either hyperthyroidism or ophthalmopathy (not recorded which). The sample taken for sequencing was peripheral blood or thyroid tissue (not recorded which). The chain couples TRBV7-2 to TRBJ2-7; TRBD2 could be the D gene, as 6 bases match. The CDR3 region reads CASSPRLVLYEQYF. In nucleotides, the sequence is TGTGCCAGCAGCCCGCGACTAGTCCTGTACGAGCAGTACTTC.